This record concerns one T cell receptor beta chain sequence. This sample stems from a study of blood T cell repertoires in COVID-19. About the study: Whether acute or convalescent, the COVID-19 samples came from the United States, Italy and Spain. Nucleic acid was either cDNA or gDNA, and it came from T cells, B-cell-depleted T cells, or PBMCs.

The CDR3 has 14 amino acids. V lost 2 bases and J lost 9, with 14 bases in between. Germline CDR1 MNHNS, CDR2 SASEGT. As handled by the study authors: Researchers report that nucleated cell counts were estimated from reference gene primer amplification. Assay used: immunoSEQ multiplex PCR; TCRdb lists only in-frame clones, some missing. That table supplies the V and J calls and clone size; D and trimming were determined from the DNA. The table records 180,000 or so clones, approximately 83% of them present only once. Sequencing input: peripheral blood. This receptor was taken from a human donor with active or convalescent COVID-19. The donor label of this sample is uncertain. The rearrangement uses TRBV6-1 and TRBJ2-1; the D gene is possibly TRBD2 (5 bases). The CDR3 is CASSEWQAGGEQFF. DNA of the CDR3: TGTGCCAGCAGTGAATGGCAGGCGGGTGGTGAGCAGTTCTTC.